This TCR beta chain was observed in a study of T cell changes during pregnancy in multiple sclerosis. CDR3 length: 14 amino acids. Trimming shortened V by 5 bases and J by 8 bases, and 16 bases separated the two germline ends. The germline V gene encodes CDR1 PRHDT and CDR2 FYEKMQ (reference sequence). Profiling relied on immunoSEQ multiplex PCR, and the TCRdb table lists in-frame clones only, not all of them. The table includes 40,000 to 45,000 clones, about 91% detected once. The clonotype was recovered from a female donor in good health, enrolled as a control in a pregnancy study. This chain joins TRBV13 and TRBJ2-1, with D possibly matching TRBD2 (5 bases). Sequencing used CD4+ T cells from peripheral blood mononuclear cells, obtained in the second trimester of pregnancy. CDR3 sequence (DNA): TGTGCCAGCAGCCCCCCGACTACACCCCATGAGCAGTTCTTC. Translation: CASSPPTTPHEQFF.